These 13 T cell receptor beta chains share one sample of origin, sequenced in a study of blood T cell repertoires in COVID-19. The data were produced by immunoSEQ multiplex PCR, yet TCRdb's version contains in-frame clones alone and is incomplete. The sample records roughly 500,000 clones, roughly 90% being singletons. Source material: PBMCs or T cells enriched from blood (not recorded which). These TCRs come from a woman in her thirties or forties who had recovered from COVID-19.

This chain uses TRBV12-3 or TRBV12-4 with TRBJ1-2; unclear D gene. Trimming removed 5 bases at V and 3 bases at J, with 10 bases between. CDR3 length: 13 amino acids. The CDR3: CASSLQIYYGYTF. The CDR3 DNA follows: TGTGCCAGCAGTCTACAGATCTACTATGGCTACACCTTC.

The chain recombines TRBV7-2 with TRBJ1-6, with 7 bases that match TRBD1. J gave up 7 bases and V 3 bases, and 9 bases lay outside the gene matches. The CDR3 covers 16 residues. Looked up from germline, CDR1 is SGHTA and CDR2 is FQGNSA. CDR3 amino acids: CASSFYRTGLNSPLHF. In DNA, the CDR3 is TGTGCCAGCAGCTTTTATAGGACAGGTTTGAATTCACCCCTCCACTTT.

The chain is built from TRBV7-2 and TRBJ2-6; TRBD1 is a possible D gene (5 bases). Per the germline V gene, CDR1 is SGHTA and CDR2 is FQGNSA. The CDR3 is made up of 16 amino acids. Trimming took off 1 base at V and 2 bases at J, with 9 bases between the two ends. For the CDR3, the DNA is TGTGCCAGCAGCTTAGAGGGCAGGGCTGGGGCCAACGTCCTGACTTTC. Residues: CASSLEGRAGANVLTF.

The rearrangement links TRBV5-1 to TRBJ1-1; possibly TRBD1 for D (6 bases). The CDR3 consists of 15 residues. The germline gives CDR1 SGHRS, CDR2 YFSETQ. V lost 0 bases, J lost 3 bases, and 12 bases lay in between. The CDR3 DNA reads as TGCGCCAGCAGCTTGGCCGGGGGGCTCGACACTGAAGCTTTCTTT. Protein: CASSLAGGLDTEAFF. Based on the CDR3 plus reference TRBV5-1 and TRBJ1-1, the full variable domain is KAGVTQTPRYLIKTRGQQVTLSCSPISGHRSVSWYQQTPGQGLQFLFEYFSETQRNKGNFPGRFSGRQFSNSRSEMNVSTLELGDSALYLCASSLAGGLDTEAFFGQGTRLTVV.

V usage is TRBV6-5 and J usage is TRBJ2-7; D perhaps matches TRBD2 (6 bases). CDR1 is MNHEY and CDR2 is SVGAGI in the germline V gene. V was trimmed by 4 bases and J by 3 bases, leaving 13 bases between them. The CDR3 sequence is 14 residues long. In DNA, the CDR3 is TGTGCCAGCAGTTCCCCCGGACTAATCTACGAGCAGTACTTC. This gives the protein CASSSPGLIYEQYF.

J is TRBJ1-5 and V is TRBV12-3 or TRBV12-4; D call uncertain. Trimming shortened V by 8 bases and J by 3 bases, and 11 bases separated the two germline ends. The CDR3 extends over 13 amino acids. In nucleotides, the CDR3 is TGTGCCAGCGGACTATATAACAATCAGCCCCAGCATTTT. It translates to CASGLYNNQPQHF.

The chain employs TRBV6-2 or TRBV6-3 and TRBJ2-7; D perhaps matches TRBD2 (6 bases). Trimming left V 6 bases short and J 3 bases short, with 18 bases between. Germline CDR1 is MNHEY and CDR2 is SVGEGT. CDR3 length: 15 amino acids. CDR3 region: CASSPERGLYYEQYF. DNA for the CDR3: TGTGCCAGCAGCCCCGAGCGCGGACTATACTACGAGCAGTACTTC.

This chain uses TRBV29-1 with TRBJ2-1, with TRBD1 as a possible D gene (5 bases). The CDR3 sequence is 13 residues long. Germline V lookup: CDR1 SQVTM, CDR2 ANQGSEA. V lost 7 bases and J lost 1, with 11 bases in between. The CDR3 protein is CSARQPSYNEQFF. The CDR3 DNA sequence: TGCAGCGCCCGACAGCCATCCTACAATGAGCAGTTCTTC.

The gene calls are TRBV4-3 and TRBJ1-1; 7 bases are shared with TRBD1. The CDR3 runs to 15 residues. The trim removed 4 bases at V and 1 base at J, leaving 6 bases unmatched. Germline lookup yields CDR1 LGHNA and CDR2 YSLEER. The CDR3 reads CASSLARTGNTEAFF. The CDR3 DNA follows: TGCGCCAGCAGCCTAGCCCGGACAGGGAACACTGAAGCTTTCTTT.

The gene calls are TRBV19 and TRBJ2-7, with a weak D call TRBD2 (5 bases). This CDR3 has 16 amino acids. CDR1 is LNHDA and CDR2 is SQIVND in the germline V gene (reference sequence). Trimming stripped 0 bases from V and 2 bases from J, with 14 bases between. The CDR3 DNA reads TGTGCCAGTAGTATAGATCGCTTGGACTTTCCCTACGAGCAGTACTTC. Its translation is CASSIDRLDFPYEQYF. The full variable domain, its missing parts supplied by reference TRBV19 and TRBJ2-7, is DGGITQSPKYLFRKEGQNVTLSCEQNLNHDAMYWYRQDPGQGLRLIYYSQIVNDFQKGDIAEGYSVSREKKESFPLTVTSAQKNPTAFYLCASSIDRLDFPYEQYFGPGTRLTVT.

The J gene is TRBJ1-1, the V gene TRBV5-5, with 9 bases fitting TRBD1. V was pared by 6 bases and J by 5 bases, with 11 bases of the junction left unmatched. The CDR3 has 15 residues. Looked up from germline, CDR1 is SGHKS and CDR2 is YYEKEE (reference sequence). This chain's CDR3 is CASNTGGHRWTEAFF. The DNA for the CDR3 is TGTGCCAGCAATACAGGGGGCCACCGATGGACTGAAGCTTTCTTT.

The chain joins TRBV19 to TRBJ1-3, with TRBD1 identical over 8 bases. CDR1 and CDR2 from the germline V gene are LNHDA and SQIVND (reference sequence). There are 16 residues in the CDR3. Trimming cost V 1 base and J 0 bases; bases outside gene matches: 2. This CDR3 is CASSIAGGPSGNTIYF. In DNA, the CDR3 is TGTGCCAGTAGTATAGCAGGGGGCCCCTCTGGAAACACCATATATTTT. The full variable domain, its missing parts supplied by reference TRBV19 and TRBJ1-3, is DGGITQSPKYLFRKEGQNVTLSCEQNLNHDAMYWYRQDPGQGLRLIYYSQIVNDFQKGDIAEGYSVSREKKESFPLTVTSAQKNPTAFYLCASSIAGGPSGNTIYFGEGSWLTVV.

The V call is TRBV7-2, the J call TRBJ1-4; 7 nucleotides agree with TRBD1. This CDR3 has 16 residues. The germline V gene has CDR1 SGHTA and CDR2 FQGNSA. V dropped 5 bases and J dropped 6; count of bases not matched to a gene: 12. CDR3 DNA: TGTGCCAGCAGCCCGAGGTTGGAGGGGGCGGATGAAAAACTGTTTTTT. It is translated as CASSPRLEGADEKLFF.